This TCR beta chain emerged from a study of T cells in Graves' hyperthyroidism and ophthalmopathy. Study context: Peripheral blood specimens were obtained at initial diagnosis, prior to any treatment. General study findings and limits: The model made its ophthalmopathy prediction, and onset followed a median approximately six months later.

Germline values: CDR1 SEHNR, CDR2 FQNEAQ (reference sequence). V shed 5 bases and J 10 bases; nucleotides not matched to a gene: 10. CDR3 size: 15 residues. RNA transcripts gave rise to amplified TCR beta CDR3 regions. HTBI primers were used for first-round RT-PCR of the TCR CDR3. TCRdb re-called the multiplex PCR reads through MiXCR, storing one row per CDR3 protein. The table records over 120,000 distinct CDR3 sequences, less than 25% of them present only once. This clonotype was counted at least ten times. Its antigen is undetermined. V and J are TRBV7-9 and TRBJ2-1; 11 nucleotides line up with TRBD2. The receptor comes from a woman between 50 and 59 years old with Graves' hyperthyroidism that later progressed to Graves' ophthalmopathy. The sample comprised blood. The DNA for the CDR3 is TGTGCCAGCAGCCTAGGGGGGCTAGCGGGAGGAGAGCAGTTCTTC. It translates to CASSLGGLAGGEQFF.